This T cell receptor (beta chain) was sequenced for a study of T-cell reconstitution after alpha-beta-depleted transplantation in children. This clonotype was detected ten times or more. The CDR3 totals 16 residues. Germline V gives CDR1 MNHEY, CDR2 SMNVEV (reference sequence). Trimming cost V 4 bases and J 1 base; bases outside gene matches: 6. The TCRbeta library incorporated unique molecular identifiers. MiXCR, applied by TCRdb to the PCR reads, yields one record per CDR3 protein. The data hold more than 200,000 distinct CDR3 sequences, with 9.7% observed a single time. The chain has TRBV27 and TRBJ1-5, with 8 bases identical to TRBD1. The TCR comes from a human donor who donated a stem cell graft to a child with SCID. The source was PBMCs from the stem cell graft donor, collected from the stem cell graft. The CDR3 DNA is TGTGCCAGCAGTTCCAGACAGGGGCCAAGCAATCAGCCCCAGCATTTT. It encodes CASSSRQGPSNQPQHF.